The clone carrying this T cell receptor (beta chain) was observed many times. Its antigen is not known. The source of the sample is a study of breast tumors, draining lymph nodes, adjacent tissues. Study-level points and caveats: Tumor repertoires ranked between lymph nodes and nontumor tissue in diversity, with V and J gene preferences. Luminal-like breast cancer showed significantly greater tumor-nontumor repertoire similarity than basal-like breast cancer did.

CDR3 length equals 15 residues. Trimming removed 2 bases from V and 5 bases from J; junction bases left unmatched: 6. Looked up from germline, CDR1 is LGHNT and CDR2 is FRNRAP. TCRdb re-analysed the multiplex PCR reads in MiXCR, keeping a single row per CDR3 protein. The sample consists of 66,000 or so distinct CDR3 sequences, around two fifths of them appearing once. This rearrangement joins TRBV12-5 to TRBJ1-2, with TRBD1 matching 9 bases. Sequenced material: breast tumor tissue. The source is a female donor with breast cancer. Some clones in this sample may be carry-over from other donors' samples. CDR3 protein: CASGLWDRATYGYTF. In DNA, the CDR3 is TGTGCTAGTGGTTTGTGGGACAGGGCAACTTATGGCTACACCTTC.